The 2 T cell receptor beta chains presented below share a single source sample, sequenced in a study of cytomegalovirus exposure and HLA in healthy donors. The PCR was carried out with 60 Vbeta primers and 13 Jbeta primers. TCRdb's table, derived via immunoSEQ multiplex PCR, lists solely in-frame clones and lacks some. Of over 100,000 clones listed, 76% are singletons. What was sequenced was PBMCs. These receptors all come from a woman between 40 and 50 years old in good health and CMV-seropositive.

The rearrangement uses TRBV7-9 and TRBJ1-1, with 9 bases identical to TRBD1. CDR3 length: 17 amino acids. With 5 bases clipped from V and 0 bases from J, the junction kept 10 bases outside the gene matches. CDR1 and CDR2 from the germline V gene are SEHNR and FQNEAQ (reference sequence). Here the CDR3 reads CASSLGQGMGVNTEAFF. CDR3 nucleotide sequence: TGTGCCAGCAGCCTCGGACAGGGGATGGGTGTGAACACTGAAGCTTTCTTT.

The genes are TRBV5-1 and TRBJ2-5; 7 bases match TRBD2. Per germline, CDR1 SGHRS and CDR2 YFSETQ. The ends lost 4 bases at V and 3 bases at J; junction bases unmatched: 9. CDR3 length: 15 residues. Here the CDR3 reads CASSLARGKEETQYF. Written as DNA, the CDR3 is TGCGCCAGCAGCCTGGCGCGGGGGAAGGAAGAGACCCAGTACTTC.